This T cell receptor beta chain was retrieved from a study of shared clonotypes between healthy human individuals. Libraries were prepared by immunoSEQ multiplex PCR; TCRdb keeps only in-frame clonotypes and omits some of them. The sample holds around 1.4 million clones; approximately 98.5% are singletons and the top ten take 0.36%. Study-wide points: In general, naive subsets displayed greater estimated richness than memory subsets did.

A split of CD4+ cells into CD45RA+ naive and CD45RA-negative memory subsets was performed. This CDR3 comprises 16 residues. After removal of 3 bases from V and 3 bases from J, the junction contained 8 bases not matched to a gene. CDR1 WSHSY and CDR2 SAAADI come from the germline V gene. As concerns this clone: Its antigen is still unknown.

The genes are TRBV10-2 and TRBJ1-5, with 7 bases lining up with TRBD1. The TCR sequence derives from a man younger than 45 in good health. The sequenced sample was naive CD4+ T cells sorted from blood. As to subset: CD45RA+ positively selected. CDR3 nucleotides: TGCGCCAGCAGTGACCCGCTGGGACAGTCCAATCAGCCCCAGCATTTT. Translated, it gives CASSDPLGQSNQPQHF.